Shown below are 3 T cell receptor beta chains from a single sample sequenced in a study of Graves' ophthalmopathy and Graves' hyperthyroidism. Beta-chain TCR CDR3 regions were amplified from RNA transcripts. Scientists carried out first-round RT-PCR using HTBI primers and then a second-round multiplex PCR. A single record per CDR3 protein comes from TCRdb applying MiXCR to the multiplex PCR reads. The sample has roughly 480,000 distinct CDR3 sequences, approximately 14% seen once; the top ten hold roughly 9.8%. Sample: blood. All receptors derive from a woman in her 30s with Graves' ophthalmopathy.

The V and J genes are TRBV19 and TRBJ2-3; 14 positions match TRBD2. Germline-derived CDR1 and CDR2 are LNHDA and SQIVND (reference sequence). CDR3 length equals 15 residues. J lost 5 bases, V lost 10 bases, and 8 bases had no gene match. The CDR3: CATAGLAGARDTQYF. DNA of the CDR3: TGTGCCACCGCGGGACTAGCGGGAGCCAGAGATACGCAGTATTTT.

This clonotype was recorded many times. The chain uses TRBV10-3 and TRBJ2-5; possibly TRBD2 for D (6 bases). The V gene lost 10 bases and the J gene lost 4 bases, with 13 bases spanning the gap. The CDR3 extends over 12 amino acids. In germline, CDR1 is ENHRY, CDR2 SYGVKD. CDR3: CATAGLGETQYF. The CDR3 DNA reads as TGTGCCACCGCGGGATTGGGAGAGACCCAGTACTTC.

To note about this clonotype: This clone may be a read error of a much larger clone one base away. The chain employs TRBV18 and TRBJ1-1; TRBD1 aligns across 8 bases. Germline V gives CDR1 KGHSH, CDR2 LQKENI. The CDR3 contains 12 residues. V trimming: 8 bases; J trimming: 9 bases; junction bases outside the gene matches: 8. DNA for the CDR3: TGTGCCAGCGCAGGGGGCGGAACTAAAGCTTTCTTT. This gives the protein CASAGGGTKAFF.